This TCR beta chain derives from a study of T-cell memory formation after mild COVID-19. Across the whole study: In these data, TCR clusters were largely donor specific. The study's findings and limits: The study detected some responding clones in pre-infection memory, suggesting cross-reactive memory joined.

Comments on this clonotype: Its antigen is not identified.

Constant-segment-primed 5'RACE gave TCR alpha and TCR beta cDNA libraries with sample barcodes and UMIs. Via MiXCR, TCRdb re-called the 5' RACE reads, giving one row per CDR3 protein. The top ten clones hold around an eighth of a sample with hundreds of thousands of distinct CDR3 sequences, around a sixth of them seen once. Trimming removed 3 bases at V and 4 bases at J, with 3 bases between. CDR1 and CDR2 from the germline V gene are SQVTM and ANQGSEA. The CDR3 contains 10 residues. Specimen: PBMCs or a T cell subset sorted from them (not recorded which). This TCR derives from an adult woman who had mild COVID-19 (a few samples of this study predate the infection). Cell type and time point are not known. This chain uses TRBV29-1 with TRBJ1-1; D remains unclear. Here the CDR3 reads CSVESTEAFF. The CDR3 nucleotides read TGCAGCGTTGAGAGCACTGAAGCTTTCTTT.